Detailed here is one T cell receptor beta chain. In the original processing: Amplifying reference gene primers gave estimates of nucleated cell counts. Generated by immunoSEQ multiplex PCR, the TCRdb table keeps only in-frame clones and is missing some. V and J calls and clone size are as listed in that table; D and trimming were resolved from the DNA. The table has 300,000 to 400,000 clones, approximately 83% seen once. Each participant's cohort was designated according to participant-reported clinical history. The data are from a study of blood T cell repertoires in COVID-19. At the level of the study: Some COVID-19 samples were acute and others convalescent; all came from the United States, Italy and Spain. T cells, B-cell-depleted T cells, or PBMCs supplied cDNA or gDNA.

Germline V gene lookup returns CDR1 SGDLS and CDR2 YYNGEE. Trimming took off 0 bases at V and 5 bases at J, with 11 bases between the two ends. CDR3 length: 14 residues. The specimen sequenced was PBMCs or T cells enriched from blood (not recorded which). The TCR sequence derives from a woman in her forties with acute COVID-19. This chain joins TRBV9 and TRBJ2-5; D may be TRBD2 (6 bases). The CDR3 bases are TGTGCCAGCAGCGTAGAAATGGCGGGGGAGACCCAGTACTTC. It specifies CASSVEMAGETQYF.